These 5 T cell receptor beta chains originate from one sample sequenced in a study of blood T cells in healthy people across ages. Through a sample-barcoded 5' primer and a J-beta primer mix, a second PCR was run for roughly 6 to 12 cycles. MiXCR was run by TCRdb on the 5' RACE reads, yielding one entry per CDR3 protein. The sample consists of roughly 730,000 distinct CDR3 sequences, just over 55% of them appearing once. The material sequenced was blood. Source of these receptors: a man aged 40-50 years in good health.

The chain couples TRBV6-1 to TRBJ2-4; D gene uncertain. Judging by the DNA end, TRBJ2-7 fits better; the J call may be wrong. Germline CDR1 is MNHNS and CDR2 is SASEGT. This CDR3 spans 15 amino acids. The CDR3 loop is CASSEQPPGTYEQYF. CDR3 bases: TGTGCCAGCAGTGAGCAGCCCCCTGGAACCTACGAGCAGTACTTC.

As regards this clonotype: One end of the junction fails to match germline, which may point to a read error. In nucleotides, the CDR3 is TGTACCAGCAGCCAAGGGGGCGCGAGCCCAGATACGCAGTATTTT. As protein: CTSSQGGASPDTQYF. V and J are TRBV3-1 and TRBJ2-3, with 7 bases fitting TRBD1. Germline CDR1 and CDR2: LGHDT and YNNKEL (reference sequence). The CDR3 consists of 15 residues.

The V call is TRBV4-2, the J call TRBJ1-2; D gene unclear. The germline V and J ends were trimmed by 0 bases and 4 bases, with 6 bases remaining between them. The CDR3 spans 13 residues. Germline V CDR1 and CDR2: LGHNA, YNFKEQ. CDR3: CASSQDILYGYTF. In DNA, the CDR3 is TGTGCCAGCAGCCAAGATATCCTCTATGGCTACACCTTC.

This clonotype has a handful of counts. This rearrangement joins TRBV29-1 to TRBJ1-2, with 8 bases identical to TRBD1. Trimming cost V 6 bases and J 6 bases; bases outside gene matches: 9. The CDR3 extends over 13 amino acids. From germline, CDR1 is SQVTM and CDR2 ANQGSEA. This CDR3 reads CSVRQGARDGYTF. CDR3 DNA: TGCAGCGTGCGGCAGGGGGCGCGGGATGGCTACACCTTC.

For this clonotype: Relative to the germline gene, one junction end is altered; a read error may explain this. The chain uses TRBV9 and TRBJ2-3; maybe TRBD2 (6 bases). Germline loops: CDR1 SGDLS, CDR2 YYNGEE. The CDR3 runs 15 residues. CDR3 residues: CASSVDGGYTYTQYF. CDR3 in DNA: TGTGCCAGCAGCGTAGACGGGGGTTACACATATACGCAGTATTTT.